These T cell receptor beta chains were read from a single sample in a study of memory CD4+ T cells and cytomegalovirus serostatus. Generated by immunoSEQ multiplex PCR, the TCRdb table keeps only in-frame clones and is missing some. The table lists approximately 53,000 clones, approximately 78% of them singletons. Sequences were obtained from memory CD4+ T cells from blood. These receptors originate from an adult in good health and CMV-seronegative. CDR3s include the opening cysteine and the closing phenylalanine or tryptophan. The D gene is left open where the match is weak. Clone size is stated in some rows and not others, as once, few, many or a class when expanded.

DNA: TGTGCCTGGAGTGTAGGTGGAGCCGGGACTAGCGGGAGTCGAGATACGCAGTATTTT
CDR3: CAWSVGGAGTSGSRDTQYF
J: TRBJ2-3
V: TRBV30
size: .
D: TRBD2

DNA: TGTGCCAGCAGCCTCCGAACTAGCGGGAATAACTACGAGCAGTACTTC
CDR3: CASSLRTSGNNYEQYF
J: TRBJ2-7
V: TRBV5-6
size: once
D: TRBD2

DNA: TGTGCCAGTAGTATGGGCCATGGCTACACCTTC
CDR3: CASSMGHGYTF
J: TRBJ1-2
V: TRBV19
size: .
D: .

DNA: TGTGCCAGCAGTGAAATCCGCTCTGGGGCCAACGTCCTGACTTTC
CDR3: CASSEIRSGANVLTF
J: TRBJ2-6
V: TRBV2
size: .
D: .

DNA: TGTGCCAGCAGTGAATGGCTGGGGGGACTAGCGGGAGGAGATACGCAGTATTTT
CDR3: CASSEWLGGLAGGDTQYF
J: TRBJ2-3
V: TRBV2
size: .
D: TRBD2

DNA: TGTGCCAGCAGTGAAGAGGGTTGGGGAGGCGAGCAGTACTTC
CDR3: CASSEEGWGGEQYF
J: TRBJ2-7
V: TRBV6-1
size: .
D: .

DNA: TGTGCCACCAGCACCGACCGGCGGGGAGGGAGGGATACGCAGTATTTT
CDR3: CATSTDRRGGRDTQYF
J: TRBJ2-3
V: TRBV15
size: .
D: TRBD2

DNA: TGTGCCAGCAGCCAAGAAGGGGGGAATTACAATGAGCAGTTCTTC
CDR3: CASSQEGGNYNEQFF
J: TRBJ2-1
V: TRBV4-2
size: .
D: .

DNA: TGTGCCAGCAGCTTAATTTTGAGGGATCGGGAGACCCAGTACTTC
CDR3: CASSLILRDRETQYF
J: TRBJ2-5
V: TRBV11-1
size: .
D: .

DNA: TGTGCCAGCAGTCCCGTGGGAGGGGGCTCCCCTGGAGATACGCAGTATTTT
CDR3: CASSPVGGGSPGDTQYF
J: TRBJ2-3
V: TRBV28
size: .
D: .

DNA: TGCGCCAGCAGCTTCTCTGGGGGATCGATCGAGCAGTACTTC
CDR3: CASSFSGGSIEQYF
J: TRBJ2-7
V: TRBV5-1
size: .
D: .

DNA: TGTGCCAGCAGCAGGGATGGGGGGATGTGGGAGCAGTACTTC
CDR3: CASSRDGGMWEQYF
J: TRBJ2-7
V: TRBV5-4
size: .
D: .

DNA: TGTGCCACAGGGACAGCGGGAAGCAATCAGCCCCAGCATTTT
CDR3: CATGTAGSNQPQHF
J: TRBJ1-5
V: TRBV6-1
size: .
D: TRBD1

DNA: TGTGCCAGCAGCCTCGGAGAGGGTGGTAACTCCTACAATGAGCAGTTCTTC
CDR3: CASSLGEGGNSYNEQFF
J: TRBJ2-1
V: TRBV7-6
size: .
D: .

DNA: TGTGCCTGGAGGGGACAGGGCTCCTACGAGCAGTACTTC
CDR3: CAWRGQGSYEQYF
J: TRBJ2-7
V: TRBV30
size: .
D: TRBD1

DNA: TGTGCCAGTAGTACAAACCCTTTACCGGGACTAGCGGGCGGGGAGCTGTTTTTT
CDR3: CASSTNPLPGLAGGELFF
J: TRBJ2-2
V: TRBV19
size: .
D: TRBD2

DNA: TGTGCCAGCAGTGAGATGGGAAGGGACCTAAAAAAACTGTTTTTT
CDR3: CASSEMGRDLKKLFF
J: TRBJ1-4
V: TRBV2
size: .
D: .

DNA: TGTGCCAGCAGCAGGGTAGAGACCCAGTACTTC
CDR3: CASSRVETQYF
J: TRBJ2-5
V: TRBV6-1
size: .
D: .

DNA: TGTGCCAGCAGCAACCGCAAGCAGCGGGAGTTGCACAATGAGCAGTTCTTC
CDR3: CASSNRKQRELHNEQFF
J: TRBJ2-1
V: TRBV21-1
size: .
D: .

DNA: TGTGCCAGCAGTTATAGCGGGAACACCGGGGAGCTGTTTTTT
CDR3: CASSYSGNTGELFF
J: TRBJ2-2
V: TRBV7-9
size: .
D: .

DNA: TGTGCCTGGGTCCCGAGGGGCAATCAGCCCCAGCATTTT
CDR3: CAWVPRGNQPQHF
J: TRBJ1-5
V: TRBV30
size: .
D: .

DNA: TGTGCCTGGGCCGCCGGGACAGGAAGAGACTATGGCTACACCTTC
CDR3: CAWAAGTGRDYGYTF
J: TRBJ1-2
V: TRBV30
size: .
D: TRBD1

DNA: TGTGCCAGCAACTCGCCAGGGAAGACCGGGGAGCTGTTTTTT
CDR3: CASNSPGKTGELFF
J: TRBJ2-2
V: TRBV11-2
size: .
D: .

DNA: TGTGCCAGCAGTTACATGGGGGGGATTTACAATGAGCAGTTCTTC
CDR3: CASSYMGGIYNEQFF
J: TRBJ2-1
V: TRBV6-6
size: .
D: TRBD2

DNA: TGTGCCAGCAGCCCCACCGGGACAGCTATTCGCGGAAACACCATATATTTT
CDR3: CASSPTGTAIRGNTIYF
J: TRBJ1-3
V: TRBV7-8
size: few
D: TRBD1

DNA: TGTGCCTGGAGTCCGACTAGTGGTAAGCAGTACTTC
CDR3: CAWSPTSGKQYF
J: TRBJ2-7
V: TRBV30
size: once
D: .

DNA: TGTGCCATCAGTGAGGGACAGCCCTCCGACGAGCAGTACTTC
CDR3: CAISEGQPSDEQYF
J: TRBJ2-7
V: TRBV10-3
size: .
D: .

DNA: TGTGCCAGCAGTCAGACAGGGGGCGAAGGTAAACTGTTTTTT
CDR3: CASSQTGGEGKLFF
J: TRBJ1-4
V: TRBV2
size: few
D: TRBD1